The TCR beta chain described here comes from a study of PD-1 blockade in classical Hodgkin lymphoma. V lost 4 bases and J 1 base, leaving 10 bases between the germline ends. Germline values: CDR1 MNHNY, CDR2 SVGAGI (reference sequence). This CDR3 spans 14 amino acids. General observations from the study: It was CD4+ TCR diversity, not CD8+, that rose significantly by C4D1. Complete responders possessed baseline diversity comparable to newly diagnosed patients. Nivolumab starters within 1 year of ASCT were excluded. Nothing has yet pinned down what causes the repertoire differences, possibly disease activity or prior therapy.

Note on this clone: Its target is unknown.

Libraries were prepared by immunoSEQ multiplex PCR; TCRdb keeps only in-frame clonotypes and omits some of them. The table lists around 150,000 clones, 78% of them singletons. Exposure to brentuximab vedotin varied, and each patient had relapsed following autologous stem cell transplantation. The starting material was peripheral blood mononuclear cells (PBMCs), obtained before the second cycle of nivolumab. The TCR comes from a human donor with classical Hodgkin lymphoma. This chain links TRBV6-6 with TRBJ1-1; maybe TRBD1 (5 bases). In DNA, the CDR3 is TGTGCCAGCAGTTCCTGGACACAGAACACTGAAGCTTTCTTT. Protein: CASSSWTQNTEAFF.